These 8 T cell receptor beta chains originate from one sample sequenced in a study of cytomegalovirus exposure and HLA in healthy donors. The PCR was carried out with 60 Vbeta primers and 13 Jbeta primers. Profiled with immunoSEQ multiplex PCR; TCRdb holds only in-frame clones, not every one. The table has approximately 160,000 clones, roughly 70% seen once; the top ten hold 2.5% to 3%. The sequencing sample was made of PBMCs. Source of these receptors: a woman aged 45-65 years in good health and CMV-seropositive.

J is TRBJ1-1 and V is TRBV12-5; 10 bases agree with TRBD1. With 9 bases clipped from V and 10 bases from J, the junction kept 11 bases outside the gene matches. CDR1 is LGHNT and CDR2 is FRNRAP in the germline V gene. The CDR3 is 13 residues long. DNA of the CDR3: TGTGCTAGCGGGACAGGGGAAGTAAATTTAGCTTTCTTT. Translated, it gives CASGTGEVNLAFF.

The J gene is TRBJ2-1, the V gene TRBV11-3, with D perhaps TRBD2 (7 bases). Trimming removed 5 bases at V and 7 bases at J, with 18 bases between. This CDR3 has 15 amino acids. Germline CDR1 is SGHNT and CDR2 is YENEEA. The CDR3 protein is CASSTGRMGANEQFF. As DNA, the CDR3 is TGTGCCAGCAGCACCGGGAGGATGGGGGCAAATGAGCAGTTCTTC.

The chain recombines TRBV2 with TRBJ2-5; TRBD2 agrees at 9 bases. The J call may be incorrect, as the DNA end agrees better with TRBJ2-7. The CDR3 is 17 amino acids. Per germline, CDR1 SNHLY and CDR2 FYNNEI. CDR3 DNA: TGTGCCAGCAGGTCCGGGACTAGCTTTTTCAGGCCCTACGAGCAGTACTTC. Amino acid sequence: CASRSGTSFFRPYEQYF.

DNA for the CDR3: TGCGCCAGCAGCTTGTCTTTTACGCCTAGCGGGGGGGATGAGCAGTTCTTC. This encodes CASSLSFTPSGGDEQFF. The rearrangement joins TRBV5-1 to TRBJ2-1, with 12 bases fitting TRBD2. Per the germline V gene, CDR1 is SGHRS and CDR2 is YFSETQ. This CDR3 has 17 residues. Unmatched junction bases numbered 10, after V lost 1 base and J lost 8 bases.

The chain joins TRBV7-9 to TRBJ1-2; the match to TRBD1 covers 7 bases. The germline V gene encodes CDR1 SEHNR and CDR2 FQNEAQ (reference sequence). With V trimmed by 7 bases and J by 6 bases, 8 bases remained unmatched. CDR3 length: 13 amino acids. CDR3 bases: TGTGCCAGCACACAGGGGAACCACGATGGCTACACCTTC. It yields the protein CASTQGNHDGYTF.

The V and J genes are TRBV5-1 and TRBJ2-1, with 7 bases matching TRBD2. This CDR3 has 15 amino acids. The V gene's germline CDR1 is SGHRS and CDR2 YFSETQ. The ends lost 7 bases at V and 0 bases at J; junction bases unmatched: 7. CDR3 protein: CASVSGPSSYNEQFF. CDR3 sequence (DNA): TGCGCCAGCGTTAGCGGGCCTAGCTCCTACAATGAGCAGTTCTTC. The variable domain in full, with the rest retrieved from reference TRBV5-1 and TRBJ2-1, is KAGVTQTPRYLIKTRGQQVTLSCSPISGHRSVSWYQQTPGQGLQFLFEYFSETQRNKGNFPGRFSGRQFSNSRSEMNVSTLELGDSALYLCASVSGPSSYNEQFFGPGTRLTVL.

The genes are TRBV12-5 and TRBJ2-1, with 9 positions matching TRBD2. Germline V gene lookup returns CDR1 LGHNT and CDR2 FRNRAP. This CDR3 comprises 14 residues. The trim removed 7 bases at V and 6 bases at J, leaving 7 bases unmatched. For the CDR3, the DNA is TGTGCTAGTGCTAATAGCGGGGGAGGCAATGAGCAGTTCTTC. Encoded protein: CASANSGGGNEQFF.

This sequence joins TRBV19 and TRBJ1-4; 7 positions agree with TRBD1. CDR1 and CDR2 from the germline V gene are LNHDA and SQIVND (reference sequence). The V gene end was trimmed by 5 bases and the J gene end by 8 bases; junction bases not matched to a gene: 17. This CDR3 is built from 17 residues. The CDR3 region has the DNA TGTGCCAGTAGTGAACCCGGGACAGCGTGGACCAAGGAAAAACTGTTTTTT. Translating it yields CASSEPGTAWTKEKLFF.